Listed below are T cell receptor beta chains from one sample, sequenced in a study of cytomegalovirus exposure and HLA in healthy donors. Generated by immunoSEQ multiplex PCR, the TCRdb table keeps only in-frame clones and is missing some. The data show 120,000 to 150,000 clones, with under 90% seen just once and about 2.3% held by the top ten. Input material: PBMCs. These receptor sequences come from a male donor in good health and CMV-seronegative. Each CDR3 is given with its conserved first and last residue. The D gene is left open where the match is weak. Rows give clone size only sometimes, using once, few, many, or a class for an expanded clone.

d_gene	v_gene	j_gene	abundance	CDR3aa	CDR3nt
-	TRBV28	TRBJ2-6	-	CASSLHDSSGANVLTF	TGTGCCAGCAGTCTTCACGACAGCTCTGGGGCCAACGTCCTGACTTTC
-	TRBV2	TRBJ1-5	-	CASSYSSNQPQHF	TGTGCCAGCAGTTACAGTAGCAATCAGCCCCAGCATTTT
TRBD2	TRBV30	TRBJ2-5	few	CAWTAGGGETQYF	TGTGCCTGGACAGCGGGAGGGGGGGAGACCCAGTACTTC
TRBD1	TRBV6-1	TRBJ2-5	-	CASSYGTDEWETQYF	TGTGCCAGCAGCTACGGGACAGACGAGTGGGAGACCCAGTACTTC
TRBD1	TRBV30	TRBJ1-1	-	CAWSSKWTGPPSEAFF	TGTGCCTGGAGTTCTAAGTGGACAGGGCCCCCGTCAGAAGCTTTCTTT
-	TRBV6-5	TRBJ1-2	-	CASSNSGGYTF	TGTGCCAGCAGCAATTCAGGTGGCTACACCTTC
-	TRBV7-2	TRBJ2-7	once	CASSLVPRNEQYF	TGTGCCAGCAGCTTAGTCCCCAGGAACGAGCAGTACTTC
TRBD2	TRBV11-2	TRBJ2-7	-	CASKLADDYEQYF	TGTGCCAGCAAACTAGCGGACGACTACGAGCAGTACTTC
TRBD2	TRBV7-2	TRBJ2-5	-	CASSLGYSGTQETQYF	TGTGCCAGCAGCTTAGGGTACAGCGGGACCCAAGAGACCCAGTACTTC
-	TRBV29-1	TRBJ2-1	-	CSMVPHQISEQFF	TGCAGTATGGTTCCTCACCAAATTAGTGAGCAGTTCTTC
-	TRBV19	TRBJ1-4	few	CASSLGTPTKGEKLFF	TGTGCCAGTAGTCTCGGGACACCGACAAAGGGTGAAAAACTGTTTTTT
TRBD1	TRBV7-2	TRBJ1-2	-	CASSSPGQGAYYGYTF	TGTGCCAGCAGCTCACCGGGACAGGGGGCGTACTATGGCTACACCTTC
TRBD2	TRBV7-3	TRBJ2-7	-	CASSLRGGREYEQYF	TGTGCCAGCAGCCTTCGGGGCGGGAGAGAATACGAGCAGTACTTC
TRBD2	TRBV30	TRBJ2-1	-	CTSGRGNEQFF	TGCACTAGCGGGAGAGGGAATGAGCAGTTCTTC
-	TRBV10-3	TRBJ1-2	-	CAISGPDRLYGYTF	TGTGCCATCAGTGGCCCGGACAGATTATATGGCTACACCTTC
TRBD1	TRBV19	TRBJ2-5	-	CASSLWTGSQETQYF	TGTGCCAGTAGTCTCTGGACAGGATCCCAAGAGACCCAGTACTTC
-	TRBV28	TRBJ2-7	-	CATKPQSYEQYF	TGTGCCACTAAGCCGCAATCCTACGAGCAGTACTTC
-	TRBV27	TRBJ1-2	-	CASSLSVGGYGYTF	TGTGCCAGCAGTTTATCGGTGGGGGGCTATGGCTACACCTTC
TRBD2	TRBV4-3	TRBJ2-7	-	CASSQGLRELIYEQYF	TGCGCCAGCAGCCAAGGGTTGCGGGAGTTAATCTACGAGCAGTACTTC
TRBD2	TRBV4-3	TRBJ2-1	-	CASSSREGTYNEQFF	TGCGCCAGCAGCTCACGGGAGGGAACCTACAATGAGCAGTTCTTC
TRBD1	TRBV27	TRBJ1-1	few	CASSLRGPPGDEAFF	TGTGCCAGCAGTTTAAGGGGGCCGCCGGGGGATGAAGCTTTCTTT
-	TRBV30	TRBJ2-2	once	CARDISVESGELFF	TGTGCCCGCGACATTTCCGTTGAATCCGGGGAGCTGTTTTTT
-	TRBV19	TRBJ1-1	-	CASSMTAGWTEAFF	TGTGCCAGTAGTATGACGGCAGGGTGGACTGAAGCTTTCTTT
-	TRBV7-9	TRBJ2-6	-	CASSPRQAGANVLTF	TGTGCCAGCAGCCCCAGACAGGCTGGGGCCAACGTCCTGACTTTC
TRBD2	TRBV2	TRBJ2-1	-	CASTYSGLAGVSDEQFF	TGTGCCAGCACCTACTCTGGACTAGCGGGAGTCTCTGATGAGCAGTTCTTC
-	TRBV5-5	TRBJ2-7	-	CASSLGGAPYEQYF	TGTGCCAGCAGCTTAGGAGGGGCCCCCTACGAGCAGTACTTC
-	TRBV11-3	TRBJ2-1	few	CASRLADSYEQFF	TGTGCCAGCCGGCTCGCCGACAGTTACGAGCAGTTCTTC
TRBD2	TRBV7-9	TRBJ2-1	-	CASSSELASSYNEQFF	TGTGCCAGCAGCTCCGAACTAGCGAGCTCCTACAATGAGCAGTTCTTC
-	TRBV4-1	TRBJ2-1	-	CASSQTGTSLYNEQFF	TGCGCCAGCAGCCAGACGGGGACTTCCCTCTACAATGAGCAGTTCTTC
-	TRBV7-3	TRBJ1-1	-	CASSSSPGNTEAFF	TGTGCCAGCAGCTCATCCCCAGGGAACACTGAAGCTTTCTTT
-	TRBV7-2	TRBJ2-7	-	CASSGGVGRYSYEQYF	TGTGCCAGCAGCGGAGGTGTCGGACGATATTCCTACGAGCAGTACTTC
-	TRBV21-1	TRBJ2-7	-	CANRFAEFFYEQYF	TGTGCCAATCGATTCGCGGAGTTCTTCTACGAGCAGTACTTC
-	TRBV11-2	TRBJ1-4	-	CASSLDGEKLFF	TGTGCCAGCAGCTTAGACGGGGAAAAACTGTTTTTT
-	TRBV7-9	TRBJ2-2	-	CASSFPEVAPNTGELFF	TGTGCCAGCAGCTTCCCCGAGGTAGCCCCGAACACCGGGGAGCTGTTTTTT
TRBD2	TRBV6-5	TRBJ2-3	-	CASNLAGGDTQYF	TGTGCCAGCAACTTAGCGGGAGGAGATACGCAGTATTTT
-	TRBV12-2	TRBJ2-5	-	CASRFRGASGSEETQYF	TGTGCAAGTCGCTTCAGGGGAGCTAGCGGGAGCGAAGAGACCCAGTACTTC
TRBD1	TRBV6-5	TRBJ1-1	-	CASSWVPRDSTTEAFF	TGTGCCAGCAGTTGGGTACCCCGGGACAGTACTACTGAAGCTTTCTTT
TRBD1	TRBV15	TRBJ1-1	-	CATSPGQGRSGTEAFF	TGTGCCACTTCCCCGGGACAGGGGAGGTCGGGGACTGAAGCTTTCTTT
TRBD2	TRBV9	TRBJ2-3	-	CASSVDLAEDTQYF	TGTGCCAGCAGCGTAGACCTAGCGGAGGATACGCAGTATTTT
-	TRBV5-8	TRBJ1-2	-	CASSPTTGDYGYTF	TGTGCCAGCAGCCCGACAACAGGTGACTATGGCTACACCTTC